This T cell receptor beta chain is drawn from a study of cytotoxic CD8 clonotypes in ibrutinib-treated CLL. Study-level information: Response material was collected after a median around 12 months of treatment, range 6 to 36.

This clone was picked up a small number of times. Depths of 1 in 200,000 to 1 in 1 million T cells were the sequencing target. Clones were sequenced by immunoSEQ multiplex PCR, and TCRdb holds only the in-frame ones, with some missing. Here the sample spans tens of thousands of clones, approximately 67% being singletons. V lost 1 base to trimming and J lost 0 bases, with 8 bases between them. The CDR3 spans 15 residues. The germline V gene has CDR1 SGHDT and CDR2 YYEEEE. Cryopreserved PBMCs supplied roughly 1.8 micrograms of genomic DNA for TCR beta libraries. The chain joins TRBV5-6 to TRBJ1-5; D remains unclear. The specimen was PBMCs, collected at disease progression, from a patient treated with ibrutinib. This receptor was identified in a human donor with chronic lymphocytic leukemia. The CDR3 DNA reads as TGTGCCAGCAGCTTGTATGGTAATAGCAATCAGCCCCAGCATTTT. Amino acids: CASSLYGNSNQPQHF.